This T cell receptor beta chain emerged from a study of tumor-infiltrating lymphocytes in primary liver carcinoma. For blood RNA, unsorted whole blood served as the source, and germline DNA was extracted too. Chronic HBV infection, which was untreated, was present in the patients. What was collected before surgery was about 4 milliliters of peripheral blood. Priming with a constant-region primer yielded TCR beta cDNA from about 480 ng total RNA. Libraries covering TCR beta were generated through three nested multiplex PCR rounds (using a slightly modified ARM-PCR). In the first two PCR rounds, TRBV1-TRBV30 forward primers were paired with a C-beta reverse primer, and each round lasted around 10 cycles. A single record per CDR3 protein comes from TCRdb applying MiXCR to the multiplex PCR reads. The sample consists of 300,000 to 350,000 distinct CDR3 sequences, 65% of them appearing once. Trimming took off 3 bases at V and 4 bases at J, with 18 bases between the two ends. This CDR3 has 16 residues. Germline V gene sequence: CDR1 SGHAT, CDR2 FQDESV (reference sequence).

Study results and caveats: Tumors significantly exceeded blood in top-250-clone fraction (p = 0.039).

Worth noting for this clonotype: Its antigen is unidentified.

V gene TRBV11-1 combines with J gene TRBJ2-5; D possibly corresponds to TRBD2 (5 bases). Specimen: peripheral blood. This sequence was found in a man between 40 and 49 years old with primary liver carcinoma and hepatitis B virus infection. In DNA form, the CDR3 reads TGTGCCAGCAGCTTCCGCGCAGCGGCCTTTCGAGAGACCCAGTACTTC. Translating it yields CASSFRAAAFRETQYF.